Listed below are T cell receptor beta chains from one sample, sequenced in a study of blood T cell repertoires in COVID-19. Produced via immunoSEQ multiplex PCR; TCRdb's table is partial and in-frame only. The top ten hold roughly 15% of the sample, which has over 150,000 clones, roughly 84% seen once. Sequencing input: peripheral blood. The receptors come from a man aged 18 to 29 with active or convalescent COVID-19. The CDR3 runs from the conserved cysteine through the conserved F or W. A D gene is named only where the DNA matches it firmly. Clone size is shown for a subset of rows, as once, few, many or a class of expanded clone.

clone size	D gene	V gene	J gene	CDR3 DNA	CDR3 protein
.	TRBD1	TRBV19	TRBJ2-2	TGTGCCAGTACCGACGAGAGGGGGCGCGTGAACACCGGGGAGCTGTTTTTT	CASTDERGRVNTGELFF
.	TRBD1	TRBV5-1	TRBJ2-1	TGCGCCAGCAGGGGAGGGACAGGGCCCTACAATGAGCAGTTCTTC	CASRGGTGPYNEQFF
.	TRBD1	TRBV5-5	TRBJ1-3	TGTGCCAGCAGTTGGGGGACAGGCTCTGGAAACACCATATATTTT	CASSWGTGSGNTIYF
.	.	TRBV18	TRBJ1-1	TGTGCCAGCTCACCACGGGGCCAGCCAACTGAAGCTTTCTTT	CASSPRGQPTEAFF
.	.	TRBV4-2	TRBJ2-3	TGTGCCAGCAGCCAAGAAGCGACTGGCCCAGATACGCAGTATTTT	CASSQEATGPDTQYF
few	.	TRBV2	TRBJ1-6	TGTGCCAGCAACAGAATCCGGGACATGAATTCACCCCTCCACTTT	CASNRIRDMNSPLHF
once	.	TRBV27	TRBJ1-1	TGTGCCAGCAGCCTCCGGGACAACGAACCCCTTGAAGCTTTCTTT	CASSLRDNEPLEAFF
.	.	TRBV4-2	TRBJ1-2	TGTGCCAGCAGCCAAGATCGTTCCGGATATACGACAGACTATGGCTACACCTTC	CASSQDRSGYTTDYGYTF
.	TRBD1	TRBV12-5	TRBJ1-2	TGTGCTAGTGCCCTGACAGGGGCTGTGACCTCCTATGGCTACACCTTC	CASALTGAVTSYGYTF
.	.	TRBV3-1/TRBV3-2	TRBJ1-2	TGTGCCAGCAGCCCCACTAGAAGCTCGTATGGCTACACCTTC	CASSPTRSSYGYTF
.	.	TRBV5-6	TRBJ2-7	TGTGCCAGCAGCTTGGCGGGTACGGCGAGAGAGCAGTACTTC	CASSLAGTAREQYF
.	.	TRBV7-3	TRBJ2-1	TGTGCCAGCAGCTTAGGAGAAGACAATGAGCAGTTCTTC	CASSLGEDNEQFF
.	.	TRBV2	TRBJ1-1	TGTGCCAGCAGTTTCGGTATGAACACTGAAGCTTTCTTT	CASSFGMNTEAFF
.	.	TRBV28	TRBJ2-1	TGTGCCAGCAGTTTAGGGGCCAGGGTTTTCGGTGAGCAGTTCTTC	CASSLGARVFGEQFF
.	.	TRBV28	TRBJ1-2	TGTGCCAGCAGTTTAGAGTGGAACTATGGCTACACCTTC	CASSLEWNYGYTF
.	TRBD2	TRBV6-2/TRBV6-3	TRBJ2-3	TGTGCCAGCAGTTTCGGGACTACCCCCACAGATACGCAGTATTTT	CASSFGTTPTDTQYF
.	.	TRBV12-3/TRBV12-4	TRBJ1-6	TGTGCCAGCAAAGGACAGCAAAATTCACCCCTCCACTTT	CASKGQQNSPLHF
.	.	TRBV3-1/TRBV3-2	TRBJ2-7	TGTGCCAGCAGCCAAGATGGCTACAGTGCCTACGAGCAGTACTTC	CASSQDGYSAYEQYF
.	.	TRBV5-1	TRBJ1-6	TGCGCCTCCCGTGCCAGGGATAATTCACCCCTCCACTTT	CASRARDNSPLHF
.	.	TRBV7-6	TRBJ1-5	TGTGCCAGCAGCTTAGGTGGCGGGGTGAGGGATCAGCCCCAGCATTTT	CASSLGGGVRDQPQHF
.	.	TRBV7-2	TRBJ2-1	TGTGCCAGCAGCTACAGGGACGCTCGCGTAAACAATGAGCAGTTCTTC	CASSYRDARVNNEQFF
.	.	TRBV2	TRBJ2-5	TGTGCCAGCAGTGGGCTGGCGGGGACCCAGTACTTC	CASSGLAGTQYF
.	.	TRBV23-1	TRBJ1-1	TGCGCCAGCAGTCGGCGTTCGGGAACTGAAGCTTTCTTT	CASSRRSGTEAFF
.	.	TRBV29-1	TRBJ1-5	TGCAGCGTTGAAGTCAGTAGCAATCAGCCCCAGCATTTT	CSVEVSSNQPQHF
.	TRBD2	TRBV19	TRBJ2-1	TGTGCCAGTAGTCCCGGGACTACCTACAATGAGCAGTTCTTC	CASSPGTTYNEQFF
.	.	TRBV6-5	TRBJ1-6	TGTGCCAGCAGTTACTCGTTCTCTTCACCCCTCCACTTT	CASSYSFSSPLHF
.	.	TRBV30	TRBJ2-3	TGTGCCTGGAGTTCGGGGACAGATACGCAGTATTTT	CAWSSGTDTQYF
.	TRBD1	TRBV3-1/TRBV3-2	TRBJ2-2	TGTGCCAGCAGCCAAGGTAAATCCGGGACAGGGGGCACCGGGGAGCTGTTTTTT	CASSQGKSGTGGTGELFF
.	.	TRBV11-2	TRBJ1-1	TGTGCCAGCAGCCCGATTCTTAACAGGGAGACTTTCTTT	CASSPILNRETFF
.	.	TRBV19	TRBJ2-2	TGTGCCAGTAGTCCCAAAAGGGGATCGGGGGAGCTGTTTTTT	CASSPKRGSGELFF
few	.	TRBV2	TRBJ1-1	TGTGCCAGCAGTGAAGCGCTTCAGGAAAACACTGAAGCTTTCTTT	CASSEALQENTEAFF
.	TRBD1	TRBV29-1	TRBJ2-5	TGCAGCGTCCGCCAGGGGGCCCAACAGACCCAGTACTTC	CSVRQGAQQTQYF
.	TRBD2	TRBV27	TRBJ2-3	TGTGCCAGCAGTTTAGGGCGGGGGGGTGGCACAGATACGCAGTATTTT	CASSLGRGGGTDTQYF
.	TRBD2	TRBV27	TRBJ2-3	TGTGCCAGCACCAGACTAGCGGGGGGACAAGGAGATACGCAGTATTTT	CASTRLAGGQGDTQYF
.	.	TRBV30	TRBJ1-1	TGTGCCTGGAGTGATGAGGAGGCGTACACTGAAGCTTTCTTT	CAWSDEEAYTEAFF
.	.	TRBV6-1	TRBJ1-3	TGTGCCAGCAGTGACCCGGACGGCAGGAAGGGGGTGAACACCATATATTTT	CASSDPDGRKGVNTIYF
medium-sized	TRBD1	TRBV6-5	TRBJ1-2	TGTGCCAGCAGTTACACAGGGGGCTATGGCTACACCTTC	CASSYTGGYGYTF
.	.	TRBV4-3	TRBJ2-3	TGCGCCAGCAGCCAATTCCACCGAGACTACTCGGCAGATACGCAGTATTTT	CASSQFHRDYSADTQYF
.	TRBD1	TRBV29-1	TRBJ1-1	TGCAGCGTTGGGACAGCAGGGGGGTTGTTGACTGAAGCTTTCTTT	CSVGTAGGLLTEAFF
.	TRBD2	TRBV27	TRBJ2-1	TGTGCCAGCAGTTTATGGAGCGGGAGCGGTTACAATGAGCAGTTCTTC	CASSLWSGSGYNEQFF
.	TRBD2	TRBV7-9	TRBJ2-2	TGTGCCAGCAGCTCGACTAGCGGGGGGCCAGGGACCGGGGAGCTGTTTTTT	CASSSTSGGPGTGELFF
.	.	TRBV27	TRBJ1-6	TGTGCCAGCAGGGGGCTCGGTTTGGGTTCACCCCTCCACTTT	CASRGLGLGSPLHF
.	.	TRBV21-1	TRBJ1-5	TGTGCCAGCAGCAAAGCGGCGCAGGGGGCCCCTTCCCGCAATCAGCCCCAGCATTTT	CASSKAAQGAPSRNQPQHF
.	.	TRBV30	TRBJ1-2	TGTGCCTGGAGTGTACTGGGGAGGAACTATGGCTACACCTTC	CAWSVLGRNYGYTF
.	.	TRBV4-1	TRBJ2-7	TGCGCCAGCAGCCAAGATCGCAGGGGCTACGAGCAGTACTTC	CASSQDRRGYEQYF
.	.	TRBV19	TRBJ2-1	TGTGCCAGTAGTATAGTCAGGGACAATGAGCAGTTCTTC	CASSIVRDNEQFF